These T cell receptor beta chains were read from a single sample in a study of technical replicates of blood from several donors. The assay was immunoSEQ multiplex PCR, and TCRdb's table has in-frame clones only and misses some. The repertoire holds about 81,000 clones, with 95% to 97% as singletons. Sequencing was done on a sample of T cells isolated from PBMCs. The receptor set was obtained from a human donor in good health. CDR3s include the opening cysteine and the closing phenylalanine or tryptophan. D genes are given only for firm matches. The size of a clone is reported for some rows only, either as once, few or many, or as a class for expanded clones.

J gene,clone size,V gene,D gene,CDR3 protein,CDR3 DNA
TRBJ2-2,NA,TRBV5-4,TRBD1,CASTLQGPTGELFF,TGTGCCAGCACCTTACAGGGGCCGACCGGGGAGCTGTTTTTT
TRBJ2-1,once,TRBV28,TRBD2,CASQRGGRNEQFF,TGTGCCAGCCAGCGGGGGGGCCGCAATGAGCAGTTCTTC
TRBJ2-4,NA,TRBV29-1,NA,CSVEDRRVNIQYF,TGCAGCGTTGAAGACAGGCGTGTGAACATTCAGTACTTC
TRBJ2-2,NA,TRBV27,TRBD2,CASNPSTGGWSTGELFF,TGTGCCAGCAACCCCTCAACGGGAGGGTGGAGCACCGGGGAGCTGTTTTTT
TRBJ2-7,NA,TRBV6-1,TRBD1,CASSENWEQGHFSYEQYF,TGTGCCAGCAGTGAAAACTGGGAACAGGGGCACTTCTCCTACGAGCAGTACTTC
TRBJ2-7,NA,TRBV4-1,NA,CASSQHAEGYEQYF,TGCGCCAGCAGCCAGCATGCGGAGGGTTACGAGCAGTACTTC
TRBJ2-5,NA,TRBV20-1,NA,CSASKETQYF,TGCAGTGCTAGCAAAGAGACCCAGTACTTC
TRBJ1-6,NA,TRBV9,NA,CASSIGSSYNSPLHF,TGTGCCAGCAGCATAGGGAGCTCCTATAATTCACCCCTCCACTTT
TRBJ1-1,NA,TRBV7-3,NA,CASSLTGGTEAFF,TGTGCCAGCAGCTTAACAGGGGGCACTGAAGCTTTCTTT
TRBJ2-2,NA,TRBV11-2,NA,CASTAWRGGANTGELFF,TGTGCCAGCACAGCTTGGAGGGGCGGCGCGAACACCGGGGAGCTGTTTTTT
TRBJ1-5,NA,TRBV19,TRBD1,CASSNSGTARNQPQHF,TGTGCCAGTAGTAACTCCGGGACAGCACGCAATCAGCCCCAGCATTTT
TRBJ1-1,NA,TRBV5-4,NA,CASSQKTRLNTEAFF,TGTGCCAGCAGCCAGAAGACACGGCTGAACACTGAAGCTTTCTTT
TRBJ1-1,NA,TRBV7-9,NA,CASSPRDNYEAFF,TGTGCCAGCAGCCCTCGGGACAACTATGAAGCTTTCTTT
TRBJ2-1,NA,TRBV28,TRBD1,CASLGDSNEQFF,TGTGCCTCTCTGGGGGACAGCAATGAGCAGTTCTTC
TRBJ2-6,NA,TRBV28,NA,CASSWPQGSSGANVLTF,TGTGCCAGCAGTTGGCCCCAGGGGAGCTCTGGGGCCAACGTCCTGACTTTC
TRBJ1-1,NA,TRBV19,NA,CASSISGWQNTEAFF,TGTGCCAGTAGTATATCAGGGTGGCAGAACACTGAAGCTTTCTTT
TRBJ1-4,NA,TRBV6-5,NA,CASSQEGRLFF,TGTGCCAGCAGCCAGGAGGGAAGGCTGTTTTTT
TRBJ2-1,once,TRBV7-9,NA,CASSFPGRHNEQFF,TGTGCCAGCAGTTTCCCGGGGAGGCACAATGAGCAGTTCTTC
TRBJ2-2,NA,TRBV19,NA,CASSPGVKGNTGELFF,TGTGCCAGTAGTCCAGGGGTGAAGGGGAATACCGGGGAGCTGTTTTTT
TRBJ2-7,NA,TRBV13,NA,CASSLSLGRGNPINYEQYF,TGTGCCAGCAGCCTCTCCCTCGGCAGGGGAAACCCAATTAACTACGAGCAGTACTTC
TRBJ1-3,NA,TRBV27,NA,CASSLIGGSNTIYF,TGTGCCAGCAGTTTGATCGGGGGTTCAAACACCATATATTTT
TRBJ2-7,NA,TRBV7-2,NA,CASSLPAGVPYEQYF,TGTGCCAGCAGCTTACCGGCGGGTGTACCCTACGAGCAGTACTTC